The 22 T cell receptor beta chains below all came from one sample that was sequenced in a study of T cell repertoires in MIS-A myocarditis. Assay: immunoSEQ multiplex PCR; the TCRdb copy retains only in-frame clones and omits some. Among about 16,000 clones listed, around 69% were seen once. Sequences were obtained from left ventricle heart tissue obtained at autopsy. Receptors originate from a man between 18 and 29 years old with fulminant myocarditis from multisystem inflammatory syndrome in adults (MIS-A) after COVID-19.

This rearrangement joins TRBV5-4 to TRBJ1-2; maybe TRBD1 (6 bases). The V gene's germline CDR1 is SGHNT and CDR2 YYREEE (reference sequence). Between the trimmed V and J ends, which lost 4 bases and 3 bases, there was a span of 13 bases. The length of the CDR3 is 14 residues. CDR3 protein: CASSLKQGYYGYTF. CDR3 coding DNA: TGTGCCAGCAGCCTAAAACAGGGATACTATGGCTACACCTTC.

The chain is built from TRBV5-1 and TRBJ1-2, with D possibly TRBD1 on 6 matching bases. V lost 4 bases and J lost 7, with 14 bases in between. Germline V lookup: CDR1 SGHRS, CDR2 YFSETQ. The CDR3 is 13 residues long. The DNA for the CDR3 is TGCGCCAGCAGCATGAGCTCAGGGGTTGGCTACACCTTC. This codes for CASSMSSGVGYTF.

The chain is built from TRBV11-2 and TRBJ1-2; TRBD1 aligns across 9 bases. Trimming took 1 base from V and 6 from J; bases not matched to a gene: 12. Germline CDR1 and CDR2: SGHAT and FQNNGV. There are 17 residues in the CDR3. CDR3 coding DNA: TGTGCCAGCAGCTTAGGGGGGACAGGGACCCCGAAGGATGGCTACACCTTC. Translation gives CASSLGGTGTPKDGYTF.

V is TRBV6-1 and J is TRBJ1-2, with TRBD1 matching 7 bases. Germline-derived CDR1 and CDR2 are MNHNS and SASEGT. The CDR3 has 18 amino acids. V dropped 2 bases and J dropped 1; count of bases not matched to a gene: 13. The CDR3 DNA is TGTGCCAGCAGTGAAACGCCCACGGGGACAGCTCTTAACTATGGCTACACCTTC. This encodes CASSETPTGTALNYGYTF.

The table lists this clone with a few counts. The chain is built from TRBV2 and TRBJ1-2; D remains unclear. Germline V lookup: CDR1 SNHLY, CDR2 FYNNEI. The V and J ends lost 7 bases and 8 bases respectively, with 14 bases between them. The CDR3 sequence is 12 residues long. The CDR3 bases are TGTGCCAGCAAAGGACGAAGGTGGGGCTACACCTTC. This translates into CASKGRRWGYTF.

The V call is TRBV6-2 or TRBV6-3, the J call TRBJ2-5; D might be TRBD2 (5 bases). The germline gives CDR1 MNHEY, CDR2 SVGEGT. CDR3 size: 12 residues. V lost 2 bases and J 5 bases, leaving 6 bases between the germline ends. CDR3 coding DNA: TGTGCCAGCAGTTACCGGAGGGAGACCCAGTACTTC. Translating it yields CASSYRRETQYF.

V gene TRBV9 combines with J gene TRBJ2-7; no clear D gene. V gave up 0 bases and J gave up 3 bases, with 13 bases separating them. The CDR3 runs to 15 residues. The germline V gene encodes CDR1 SGDLS and CDR2 YYNGEE. The CDR3 bases are TGTGCCAGCAGCGTAGCAAGCCAGCCCAACTACGAGCAGTACTTC. Translation gives CASSVASQPNYEQYF. Drawing the rest from reference TRBV9 and TRBJ2-7, the complete variable domain is DSGVTQTPKHLITATGQRVTLRCSPRSGDLSVYWYQQSLDQGLQFLIQYYNGEERAKGNILERFSAQQFPDLHSELNLSSLELGDSALYFCASSVASQPNYEQYFGPGTRLTVT.

This clone came up a few times. The chain uses TRBV7-9 and TRBJ2-5; no clear D. The CDR3 runs 13 residues. Looked up from germline, CDR1 is SEHNR and CDR2 is FQNEAQ (reference sequence). V was clipped by 1 base and J by 8 bases, with 11 bases between them. CDR3 sequence: CASSLDAPGTQYF. DNA for the CDR3: TGTGCCAGCAGCTTAGACGCTCCAGGCACCCAGTACTTC.

In DNA, the CDR3 is TGTGCCAGCAGCTTGGAGGGCAGCCTCTATGGCTACACCTTC. Its translation is CASSLEGSLYGYTF. V gene TRBV5-6 combines with J gene TRBJ1-2; D remains ambiguous. The length of the CDR3 is 14 residues. V was shortened by 0 bases and J by 4 bases, with 10 bases between the two germline ends. The germline CDR1 and CDR2 sequences are SGHDT and YYEEEE.

Written as DNA, the CDR3 is TGTGCCAGTAAGGGGGCCGGGGATACGCAGTATTTT. As protein: CASKGAGDTQYF. J is TRBJ2-3 and V is TRBV27, with TRBD1 identical over 7 bases. CDR1 and CDR2 from the germline V gene are MNHEY and SMNVEV (reference sequence). After removal of 9 bases from V and 6 bases from J, the junction contained 6 bases not matched to a gene. CDR3 size: 12 residues.

This chain uses TRBV6-2 or TRBV6-3 with TRBJ2-5; unclear D gene. The CDR3 spans 12 residues. V lost 5 bases to trimming and J lost 7 bases, with 11 bases between them. Germline CDR1 is MNHEY and CDR2 is SVGEGT. The CDR3 protein is CASSTPLGTQYF. The DNA of the CDR3 is TGTGCCAGCAGTACTCCCCTCGGGACCCAGTACTTC.

The gene calls are TRBV19 and TRBJ1-2; 7 bases agree with TRBD1. The CDR3 contains 15 residues. Germline-derived CDR1 and CDR2 are LNHDA and SQIVND (reference sequence). The trim removed 5 bases at V and 4 bases at J, leaving 10 bases unmatched. The CDR3 is CASSLPGQYSYGYTF. CDR3 nucleotide sequence: TGTGCCAGTAGTCTCCCGGGACAGTATTCCTATGGCTACACCTTC.

The CDR3 region has the DNA TGTGCCAGCAGCGTATATCGGAGCCCTGGAAACACCATATATTTT. It is translated as CASSVYRSPGNTIYF. The rearrangement links TRBV9 to TRBJ1-3; D is ambiguous. The CDR3 runs 15 residues. Trimming pared 1 base from V and 2 bases from J, leaving 10 bases between. The germline V gene has CDR1 SGDLS and CDR2 YYNGEE.

The gene calls are TRBV7-8 and TRBJ2-1; the match to TRBD2 covers 13 bases. CDR3 length: 15 amino acids. Germline CDR1 reads SGHVS; CDR2 reads FQNEAQ. Trimming took 3 bases from V and 7 from J; bases not matched to a gene: 3. The CDR3 spells CASSFGLAGVNEQFF. In DNA, the CDR3 is TGTGCCAGCAGCTTCGGACTAGCGGGGGTTAATGAGCAGTTCTTC. The full variable domain, in which reference TRBV7-8 and TRBJ2-1 provide the parts outside the CDR3, is GAGVSQSPRYKVAKRGQDVALRCDPISGHVSLFWYQQALGQGPEFLTYFQNEAQLDKSGLPSDRFFAERPEGSVSTLKIQRTQQEDSAVYLCASSFGLAGVNEQFFGPGTRLTVL.

The genes are TRBV16 and TRBJ1-5; D remains ambiguous. The V gene's germline CDR1 is KGHSY and CDR2 FQNENV. The CDR3 consists of 13 residues. The V and J ends lost 2 bases and 6 bases respectively, with 8 bases between them. CDR3 region: CASSQSVGQPQHF. CDR3 DNA sequence: TGTGCCAGCAGCCAAAGTGTTGGTCAGCCCCAGCATTTT.

V and J are TRBV11-2 and TRBJ2-1; the D is unclear. The CDR3 totals 13 residues. Germline V gene lookup returns CDR1 SGHAT and CDR2 FQNNGV. V lost 0 bases, J lost 3 bases, and 3 bases lay in between. The CDR3 nucleotides are TGTGCCAGCAGCTTAGATCGCTACAATGAGCAGTTCTTC. It yields the protein CASSLDRYNEQFF. Supplemented by reference TRBV11-2 and TRBJ2-1, the full variable domain reads EAGVAQSPRYKIIEKRQSVAFWCNPISGHATLYWYQQILGQGPKLLIQFQNNGVVDDSQLPKDRFSAERLKGVDSTLKIQPAKLEDSAVYLCASSLDRYNEQFFGPGTRLTVL.

This chain uses TRBV18 with TRBJ2-1; D could derive from TRBD1 or TRBD2 (5 bases each). V lost 5 bases, J lost 3 bases, and 17 bases lay in between. Germline assignment: CDR1 KGHSH and CDR2 LQKENI. The CDR3 is made up of 16 amino acids. CDR3 residues: CASSSARVGRYNEQFF. As DNA, the CDR3 is TGTGCCAGCTCATCCGCTCGGGTGGGACGCTACAATGAGCAGTTCTTC.

The V call is TRBV5-4, the J call TRBJ1-4, with 10 bases lining up with TRBD1. The CDR3 extends over 15 amino acids. J lost 7 bases, V lost 2 bases, and 5 bases had no gene match. Germline CDR1 SGHNT, CDR2 YYREEE (reference sequence). Written as DNA, the CDR3 is TGTGCCAGCAGCTTCGGGGACAGGGGAGGTGAAAAACTGTTTTTT. This gives the protein CASSFGDRGGEKLFF. The whole variable domain, filled in from reference TRBV5-4 and TRBJ1-4, reads ETGVTQSPTHLIKTRGQQVTLRCSSQSGHNTVSWYQQALGQGPQFIFQYYREEENGRGNFPPRFSGLQFPNYSSELNVNALELDDSALYLCASSFGDRGGEKLFFGSGTQLSVL.

The rearrangement uses TRBV7-2 and TRBJ1-3, with D perhaps matching TRBD1 (5 bases). V dropped 9 bases and J dropped 5 bases, with 11 bases sitting between them. In germline, CDR1 is SGHTA, CDR2 FQGNSA. The length of the CDR3 is 12 residues. CDR3 residues: CARRDRRNTIYF. The CDR3 DNA reads as TGTGCCAGACGGGACCGAAGAAACACCATATATTTT.

The chain is built from TRBV19 and TRBJ2-6; D gene ambiguous. The CDR3 covers 17 residues. Germline V gene sequence: CDR1 LNHDA, CDR2 SQIVND (reference sequence). Deletions cut 7 bases from V and 1 base from J, with 17 bases between. DNA of the CDR3: TGTGCCAGTAATCGGGCTCAGACTCGTTCTGGGGCCAACGTCCTGACTTTC. This codes for CASNRAQTRSGANVLTF.

The CDR3 sequence is CASSQDLRGAYNEQFF. Here the CDR3 DNA reads TGTGCCAGCAGCCAAGATCTCCGGGGGGCGTACAATGAGCAGTTCTTC. This chain uses TRBV4-2 with TRBJ2-1; possible D gene TRBD2, 7 bases. CDR1 is LGHNA, CDR2 YNFKEQ, per germline. V was cut by 0 bases and J by 4 bases, with 13 bases left in between. The CDR3 extends over 16 amino acids.

The chain employs TRBV7-2 and TRBJ2-1; D perhaps matches TRBD1 (6 bases). The CDR3 length is 12 residues. The V end was cut by 4 bases, the J end by 6 bases, with 7 bases between. Germline values: CDR1 SGHTA, CDR2 FQGNSA. CDR3 sequence: CASSYRVNEQFF. CDR3 DNA sequence: TGTGCCAGCAGCTACAGGGTCAATGAGCAGTTCTTC. Using reference TRBV7-2 and TRBJ2-1 for the parts outside the CDR3, the full variable domain is GAGVSQSPSNKVTEKGKDVELRCDPISGHTALYWYRQSLGQGLEFLIYFQGNSAPDKSGLPSDRFSAERTGGSVSTLTIQRTQQEDSAVYLCASSYRVNEQFFGPGTRLTVL.